This TCR beta chain was retrieved from a study of shared clonotypes between healthy human individuals. About the research overall: Every donor yielded three CD4 naive, three CD4 memory, two CD8 naive and one CD8 memory plate.

This CDR3 is built from 15 residues. V was shortened by 6 bases and J by 2 bases, with 13 bases between the two germline ends. Germline CDR1 and CDR2: MDHEN and SYDVKM. TCRdb keeps only in-frame clones here, not all; method: immunoSEQ multiplex PCR. The table includes roughly 410,000 clones, about 97% detected once. Study results and caveats: Shared clonotypes across all four donors exceeded non-shared ones in generation probability.

On this clone itself: What it binds is not known.

CD8 memory pooled CD45RO+ cells and CCR7-negative CD45RA+ TemRA cells. This TCR was sampled from a man aged 25 to 45 in good health. This rearrangement joins TRBV28 to TRBJ2-2; the D is unclear. Material for sequencing was memory CD8+ T cells sorted from blood. Specified subset: CD45RO+ cells pooled with CCR7-negative TemRA cells. The CDR3 loop is CASSPPPGNTGELFF. CDR3 nucleotide sequence: TGTGCCAGCAGCCCCCCCCCGGGCAACACCGGGGAGCTGTTTTTT.